This T cell receptor (beta chain) was obtained from a study of blood T cell repertoires in COVID-19. Study summary: From T cells, B-cell-depleted T cells, or PBMCs came the material, which was cDNA or gDNA.

The method was immunoSEQ multiplex PCR; TCRdb's version includes in-frame clones alone and lacks a portion of them. Among 92,000 or so clones listed, 60% to 80% were seen once. Germline V gene lookup returns CDR1 SGHTA and CDR2 FQGNSA. Trimming shortened V by 5 bases and J by 3 bases, and 5 bases separated the two germline ends. CDR3 size: 12 residues. V usage is TRBV7-2 and J usage is TRBJ2-1; no definite D call. Sequencing input: peripheral blood. This TCR came from a woman aged 80 or over with acute or convalescent COVID-19. The CDR3 DNA reads as TGTGCCAGCAGCGCAGACTACAATGAGCAGTTCTTC. The encoded protein is CASSADYNEQFF.